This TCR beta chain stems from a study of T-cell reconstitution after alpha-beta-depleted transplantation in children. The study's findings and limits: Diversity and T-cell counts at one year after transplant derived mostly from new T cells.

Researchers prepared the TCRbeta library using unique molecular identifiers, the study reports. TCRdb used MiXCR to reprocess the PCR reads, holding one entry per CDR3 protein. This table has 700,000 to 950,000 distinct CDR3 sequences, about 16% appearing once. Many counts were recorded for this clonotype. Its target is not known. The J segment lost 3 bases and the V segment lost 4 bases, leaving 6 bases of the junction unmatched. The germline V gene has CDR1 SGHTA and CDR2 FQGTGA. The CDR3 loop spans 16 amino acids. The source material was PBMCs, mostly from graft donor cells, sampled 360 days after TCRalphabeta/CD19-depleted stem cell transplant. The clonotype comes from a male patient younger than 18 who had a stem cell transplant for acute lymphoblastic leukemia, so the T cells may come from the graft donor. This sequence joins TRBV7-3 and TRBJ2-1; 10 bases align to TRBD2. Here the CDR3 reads CASSSHGLAVYNEQFF. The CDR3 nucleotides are TGTGCCAGCAGCTCCCACGGACTAGCGGTCTACAATGAGCAGTTCTTC.